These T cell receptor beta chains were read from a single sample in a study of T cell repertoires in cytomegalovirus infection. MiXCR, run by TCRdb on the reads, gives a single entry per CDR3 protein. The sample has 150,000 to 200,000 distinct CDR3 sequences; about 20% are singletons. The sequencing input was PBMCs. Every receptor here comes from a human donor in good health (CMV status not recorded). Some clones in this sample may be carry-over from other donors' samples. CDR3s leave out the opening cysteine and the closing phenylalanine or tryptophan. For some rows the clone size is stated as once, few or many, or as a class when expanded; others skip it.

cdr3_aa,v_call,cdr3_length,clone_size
ASSLGQISYEQY,TRBV7-8,12,many
ASSLSTAGRENEQY,TRBV27,14,NA
ASSEGGASYEQY,TRBV2,12,NA
ASSFRQALGQETQY,TRBV7-8,14,few
ASTFGDVDSYEQY,TRBV6-1,13,NA
ASSSGTETQY,TRBV12-3/TRBV12-4,10,NA
ASSRYTGSAEAF,TRBV12-3/TRBV12-4,12,many
ASSLKGTQGTDTQY,TRBV7-3,14,NA
ASSQENLAMSTDTQY,TRBV4-1,15,few
ASSRSLRTGLFPEQY,TRBV7-2,15,many
ASSSPLRTGANEKLF,TRBV11-2,15,many
ASSKGTGTMRLDSPLH,TRBV7-2,16,many
ASTHRPLAGASYNEQF,TRBV6-1,16,NA
ASSHESSYEQY,TRBV14,11,NA
ASSLGGGEGDTQY,TRBV7-8,13,many
ASSQDRSASTDTQY,TRBV4-1,14,few
ASSPSSSSYEQY,TRBV5-4,12,few
ASSPGPLYGYT,TRBV7-3,11,many
ASSPQGTNYGYT,TRBV23-1,12,NA
ASSFFWGHNEQY,TRBV28,12,few
ASSSTDKDEQF,TRBV7-9,11,many
SARRQGPYNEQF,TRBV20-1,12,NA
SAITTNYGYT,TRBV20-1,10,NA
SVDRVTGYT,TRBV29-1,9,NA
ASSLDDRTKNIQY,TRBV4-3,13,NA
ASSLVRQAGNTIY,TRBV7-2,13,few
ASSLAAIPSSGNTIY,TRBV7-8,15,many
ASSLEGIVNEQY,TRBV5-1,12,few
ASSSQGEFYEQY,TRBV5-8,12,NA
ASSLNSQQPQH,TRBV27,11,NA
SARKFLAGDHQETQY,TRBV20-1,15,few
ASSLGDRGELF,TRBV7-2,11,many
ASSSPGAHYNEQF,TRBV7-3,13,many
ASSKTGAVNTEAF,TRBV7-3,13,many
ASTLHLEQY,TRBV28,9,few
ASSLTRHTDTQY,TRBV7-8,12,many
ASSEAQGAFGYT,TRBV25-1,12,many
ASSPVGYGYT,TRBV19,10,few
ASSQAPDRVRETQY,TRBV14,14,NA
ASSLETHNEQF,TRBV2,11,NA
ASSYAPQTYNSPLH,TRBV6-5,14,NA